Following are 5 T cell receptor beta chains from one sample sequenced in a study of blood T cell repertoires in COVID-19. The data were produced by immunoSEQ multiplex PCR, yet TCRdb's version contains in-frame clones alone and is incomplete. The repertoire holds approximately 92,000 clones, with approximately 82% as singletons. The sequenced sample consisted of peripheral blood. The source of these receptors is a man in his sixties with acute or convalescent COVID-19.

This rearrangement joins TRBV2 to TRBJ2-1; TRBD2 matches at 7 bases. CDR3 length: 15 amino acids. V gave up 1 base and J gave up 2 bases; unmatched junction bases: 2. Germline V gives CDR1 SNHLY, CDR2 FYNNEI. The CDR3 is CASSEESGTYNEQFF. The CDR3 DNA sequence: TGTGCCAGCAGTGAAGAGAGCGGGACCTACAATGAGCAGTTCTTC.

As DNA, the CDR3 is TGTGCCAGCAGCTTAGGGGCAGGAAGCCAAGCTTTCTTT. It codes for CASSLGAGSQAFF. The chain couples TRBV7-2 to TRBJ1-1; D is uncertain. V dropped 1 base and J dropped 9 bases, with 12 bases sitting between them. CDR3 length: 13 amino acids. CDR1 SGHTA and CDR2 FQGNSA come from the germline V gene.

This clone was seen once. The genes are TRBV3-1 (or the pseudogene TRBV3-2) and TRBJ2-5, with 7 bases identical to TRBD2. CDR1 LGHDT and CDR2 YNNKEL come from the germline V gene (reference sequence). The CDR3 extends over 18 amino acids. V trimming: 3 bases; J trimming: 0 bases; junction bases outside the gene matches: 13. The CDR3 nucleotides are TGTGCCAGCAGCCATAGGCTAGCGGCAGACCCCAACCAAGAGACCCAGTACTTC. Protein sequence: CASSHRLAADPNQETQYF.

The rearrangement uses TRBV6-5 and TRBJ2-5, with 11 bases that match TRBD2. V was clipped by 2 bases and J by 5 bases; unmatched bases: 4. Germline assignment: CDR1 MNHEY and CDR2 SVGAGI. CDR3 size: 15 residues. This CDR3 is CASSYGASGGETQYF. CDR3 bases: TGTGCCAGCAGTTACGGGGCTAGCGGGGGGGAGACCCAGTACTTC.

The chain joins TRBV27 to TRBJ1-1; no firm D call. The CDR3 is made up of 14 amino acids. V dropped 6 bases and J dropped 3 bases, with 14 bases sitting between them. Germline-derived CDR1 and CDR2 are MNHEY and SMNVEV (reference sequence). CDR3 in DNA: TGTGCCAGCAGCCGGACGGGGTGGGACACTGAAGCTTTCTTT. Translating it yields CASSRTGWDTEAFF.